These T cell receptor beta chains were read from a single sample in a study of CD8 T cells in Susac syndrome. TCRdb ran MiXCR on the immunoSEQ multiplex PCR reads and lists one entry per CDR3 protein. The sample lists around 130,000 distinct CDR3 sequences, approximately 95% occurring once. Sequenced input: CD4+ T cells from PBMCs. These receptors originate from a human donor with multiple sclerosis. Both conserved end residues are part of each CDR3. A D gene is named only where the DNA matches it firmly. The listing skips clone size in some rows; elsewhere it reads once, few, many or a size class.

>TRBJ2-5|-|-|TRBV20-1
TGCAGTGCTAGAAGGGATCACCAAGAGACCCAGTACTTC
CSARRDHQETQYF
>TRBJ1-1|-|-|TRBV12-3/TRBV12-4
TGTGCCAGCAGTTTACCCGGACATACGACATTGAACACTGAAGCTTTCTTT
CASSLPGHTTLNTEAFF
>TRBJ1-4|-|-|TRBV27
TGTGCCAGCAGGAACACTGCAACTAATGAAAAACTGTTTTTT
CASRNTATNEKLFF
>TRBJ2-7|TRBD2|-|TRBV6-1
TGTGCCAGCAGATTTAGACTAGCGGGAGACTACGAGCAGTACTTC
CASRFRLAGDYEQYF
>TRBJ2-4|TRBD1|once|TRBV19
TGTGCCAGTAGTAACATGGGACAGGCAAACATTCAGTACTTC
CASSNMGQANIQYF
>TRBJ2-7|-|-|TRBV5-4
TGTGCCAGCAGCCGGGGGGACAGACCTGCGGCCTACGAGCAGTACTTC
CASSRGDRPAAYEQYF
>TRBJ1-5|-|-|TRBV20-1
TGCAGTGCTAGAGGGACAGTCAATAGCAATCAGCCCCAGCATTTT
CSARGTVNSNQPQHF
>TRBJ2-2|-|-|TRBV2
TGTGCCAGCAGTGAAGGAGGAGGGCAGGGGGGAGCCGGGGAGCTGTTTTTT
CASSEGGGQGGAGELFF
>TRBJ2-2|TRBD1|-|TRBV24-1
TGTGCCACCAGTGAAGCAGGGGGAATGAACACCGGGGAGCTGTTTTTT
CATSEAGGMNTGELFF
>TRBJ1-5|-|-|TRBV28
TGTGCCAGCACCTCGGCCGGGGCCAATCAGCCCCAGCATTTT
CASTSAGANQPQHF
>TRBJ1-2|-|-|TRBV7-2
TGTGCCAGCAGCTCGACAGTAGCTAACTATGGCTACACCTTC
CASSSTVANYGYTF
>TRBJ1-2|-|-|TRBV27
TGTGCCAGCAGTCCCCCCGGTTTCTATGGCTACACCTTC
CASSPPGFYGYTF
>TRBJ2-7|TRBD2|once|TRBV6-5
TGTGCCAGCAGTTACTCAACTAGCGGGGCGACCTACGAGCAGTACTTC
CASSYSTSGATYEQYF
>TRBJ1-1|TRBD1|-|TRBV30
TGTGCCTGGAGTCCCGGGACAGGGTTGAACACTGAAGCTTTCTTT
CAWSPGTGLNTEAFF
>TRBJ2-3|-|-|TRBV7-9
TGTGCCAGCAGCGGCCGTCCAGGCGGGGTCGGCTCTAGCACAGATACGCAGTATTTT
CASSGRPGGVGSSTDTQYF
>TRBJ2-6|TRBD1|-|TRBV12-3/TRBV12-4
TGTGCCAGCAGTCGAGACAGGGGGGACTCTGGGGCCAACGTCCTGACTTTC
CASSRDRGDSGANVLTF
>TRBJ1-1|-|-|TRBV29-1
TGCAGCGTTGAACCGACGGGCAGGGGAAACACTGAAGCTTTCTTT
CSVEPTGRGNTEAFF
>TRBJ2-3|-|-|TRBV4-1
TGCGCCAGCAGCCAACTCGACCTTATCAGCACAGATACGCAGTATTTT
CASSQLDLISTDTQYF
>TRBJ1-5|-|-|TRBV3-1
TGTGCCAGCAGCGCTTCCGGAGGTGGACAGCCCCAGCATTTT
CASSASGGGQPQHF
>TRBJ2-3|-|-|TRBV7-9
TGTGCCAGCACCCAATCCATGGTGGATACGCAGTATTTT
CASTQSMVDTQYF
>TRBJ2-7|TRBD2|-|TRBV13
TGTGCCAGTCGTCCAAGTAGCGGGAGGGTTGGAGGCGAGCAGTACTTC
CASRPSSGRVGGEQYF
>TRBJ1-5|-|-|TRBV7-2
TGTGCCAGCAGCTTAGCGGGGTGGGAGCCCCAGCATTTT
CASSLAGWEPQHF
>TRBJ2-5|-|once|TRBV20-1
TGCAGTGCGAATCCGAACCAACGGGAGACCCAGTACTTC
CSANPNQRETQYF
>TRBJ1-1|-|-|TRBV6-6
TGTGCCACCTGTCTGGGGGGTGGGAACACTGAAGCTTTCTTT
CATCLGGGNTEAFF
>TRBJ2-7|TRBD1|once|TRBV11-2
TGTGCCAGCAGCCCAATCCGGGGACAGCAGGAGCAGTACTTC
CASSPIRGQQEQYF
>TRBJ1-5|-|-|TRBV20-1
TGCAGTGCTAGGGTTACCTCAGGGGTCTCGCCCCAGCATTTT
CSARVTSGVSPQHF
>TRBJ1-1|-|once|TRBV7-2
TGTGCCAGCAGCTTAAGTGCGGGGCGGGATACTGAAGCTTTCTTT
CASSLSAGRDTEAFF
>TRBJ2-7|-|-|TRBV20-1
TGCAGTGCTAAAGACTATCCTTCCTACGAGCAGTACTTC
CSAKDYPSYEQYF
>TRBJ2-3|-|-|TRBV9
TGTGCCAGCAGCGTAGTACTAGCAGCAGATACGCAGTATTTT
CASSVVLAADTQYF
>TRBJ2-1|-|-|TRBV11-2
TGTGCCAGCGGCCCTCCGCAGTTCTTC
CASGPPQFF
>TRBJ2-2|-|-|TRBV7-2
TGTGCCAGCAGCCGGGACCAAAACACCGGGGAGCTGTTTTTT
CASSRDQNTGELFF
>TRBJ2-7|-|-|TRBV12-3/TRBV12-4
TGTGCCAGCAGCCCGGGACGGAGGATCTACGAGCAGTACTTC
CASSPGRRIYEQYF